A selection of T cell receptor beta chains follows, all from one sample in a study of cytomegalovirus exposure and HLA in healthy donors. Profiled with immunoSEQ multiplex PCR; TCRdb holds only in-frame clones, not every one. This table has roughly 100,000 clones, about 75% appearing once. The sample taken for sequencing was PBMCs. The receptors derive from a man over 45 in good health and CMV-seronegative. CDR3s include the opening cysteine and the closing phenylalanine or tryptophan. Each record gives: D gene, clone size, V gene, J gene, CDR3 protein, CDR3 DNA. The D gene is left open where the match is weak. For some rows the clone size is stated as once, few or many, or as a class when expanded; others skip it.

D gene: NA; clone size: NA; V gene: TRBV4-3; J gene: TRBJ1-4; CDR3 protein: CASSRGGVGATNEKLFF; CDR3 DNA: TGCGCCAGCAGCCGGGGAGGGGTAGGGGCAACTAATGAAAAACTGTTTTTT
D gene: NA; clone size: NA; V gene: TRBV5-8; J gene: TRBJ1-2; CDR3 protein: CASSPRTSNYGYTF; CDR3 DNA: TGTGCCAGCAGCCCGAGGACTTCTAACTATGGCTACACCTTC
D gene: TRBD1; clone size: few; V gene: TRBV2; J gene: TRBJ2-1; CDR3 protein: CASTGTGVLNEQFF; CDR3 DNA: TGTGCCAGCACCGGGACAGGGGTTCTCAATGAGCAGTTCTTC
D gene: NA; clone size: NA; V gene: TRBV5-6; J gene: TRBJ2-1; CDR3 protein: CASSLDGAIYNEQFF; CDR3 DNA: TGTGCCAGCAGCTTGGACGGTGCGATCTACAATGAGCAGTTCTTC
D gene: NA; clone size: few; V gene: TRBV6-1; J gene: TRBJ1-1; CDR3 protein: CASSEGALTEAFF; CDR3 DNA: TGTGCCAGCAGTGAAGGGGCCCTGACTGAAGCTTTCTTT
D gene: NA; clone size: NA; V gene: TRBV27; J gene: TRBJ1-6; CDR3 protein: CASSFLASPLHF; CDR3 DNA: TGTGCCAGCAGTTTTTTAGCTTCACCCCTCCACTTT
D gene: TRBD1; clone size: NA; V gene: TRBV27; J gene: TRBJ2-7; CDR3 protein: CASSLFLTGTGSYEQYF; CDR3 DNA: TGTGCCAGCAGTTTATTCCTAACCGGGACAGGGTCCTACGAGCAGTACTTC
D gene: TRBD1; clone size: NA; V gene: TRBV5-4; J gene: TRBJ2-7; CDR3 protein: CASSLDRGHEQYF; CDR3 DNA: TGTGCCAGCAGCTTGGACAGGGGCCACGAGCAGTACTTC
D gene: TRBD1; clone size: NA; V gene: TRBV27; J gene: TRBJ1-1; CDR3 protein: CASSIPGQGNTEAFF; CDR3 DNA: TGTGCCAGCAGTATTCCGGGACAGGGGAACACTGAAGCTTTCTTT
D gene: NA; clone size: once; V gene: TRBV10-1; J gene: TRBJ2-7; CDR3 protein: CASSLREAGEQYF; CDR3 DNA: TGCGCCAGCAGCCTCCGAGAGGCCGGAGAGCAGTACTTC
D gene: NA; clone size: NA; V gene: TRBV5-1; J gene: TRBJ1-6; CDR3 protein: CASSLGVEYSPLHF; CDR3 DNA: TGCGCCAGCAGCTTGGGCGTAGAGTATTCACCCCTCCACTTT
D gene: TRBD1; clone size: NA; V gene: TRBV11-2; J gene: TRBJ1-2; CDR3 protein: CASSLERGTDSNFF; CDR3 DNA: TGTGCCAGCAGCTTAGAACGGGGGACAGATTCAAATTTCTTC
D gene: NA; clone size: NA; V gene: TRBV29-1; J gene: TRBJ2-7; CDR3 protein: CSVGDTTYEQYF; CDR3 DNA: TGCAGCGTAGGGGACACAACCTACGAGCAGTACTTC
D gene: TRBD2; clone size: NA; V gene: TRBV5-4; J gene: TRBJ2-1; CDR3 protein: CASSSQREVNSEQFF; CDR3 DNA: TGTGCCAGCAGCTCTCAGCGGGAGGTGAATTCTGAGCAGTTCTTC
D gene: TRBD2; clone size: NA; V gene: TRBV7-3; J gene: TRBJ2-1; CDR3 protein: CASSKLAGVYNEQFF; CDR3 DNA: TGTGCCAGCAGCAAACTAGCGGGAGTCTACAATGAGCAGTTCTTC
D gene: TRBD2; clone size: NA; V gene: TRBV5-6; J gene: TRBJ2-7; CDR3 protein: CASSFLGTSGEQYF; CDR3 DNA: TGTGCCAGCAGCTTTCTCGGGACTAGCGGCGAGCAGTACTTC
D gene: NA; clone size: NA; V gene: TRBV18; J gene: TRBJ1-6; CDR3 protein: CASSPDGVGSPLHF; CDR3 DNA: TGTGCCAGCTCACCGGACGGGGTTGGTTCACCCCTCCACTTT
D gene: TRBD2; clone size: few; V gene: TRBV5-4; J gene: TRBJ2-5; CDR3 protein: CASSLPSGGTQYF; CDR3 DNA: TGTGCCAGCAGCTTGCCTAGCGGGGGGACCCAGTACTTC
D gene: NA; clone size: NA; V gene: TRBV6-1; J gene: TRBJ2-7; CDR3 protein: CASSTGQFYEQYF; CDR3 DNA: TGTGCCAGCAGTACCGGACAGTTCTACGAGCAGTACTTC
D gene: TRBD2; clone size: NA; V gene: TRBV6-5; J gene: TRBJ2-7; CDR3 protein: CASRPLSGRHEQYF; CDR3 DNA: TGTGCCAGCAGACCTTTGAGCGGGAGGCACGAGCAGTACTTC
D gene: TRBD1; clone size: few; V gene: TRBV7-8; J gene: TRBJ1-4; CDR3 protein: CASSSRQGTTNEKLFF; CDR3 DNA: TGTGCCAGCAGCTCCCGACAGGGAACGACTAATGAAAAACTGTTTTTT
D gene: NA; clone size: NA; V gene: TRBV5-1; J gene: TRBJ1-1; CDR3 protein: CASSLAGGATKTEAFF; CDR3 DNA: TGCGCCAGCAGCTTGGCCGGTGGGGCTACGAAGACTGAAGCTTTCTTT
D gene: NA; clone size: once; V gene: TRBV7-2; J gene: TRBJ2-1; CDR3 protein: CASSLLLARSNEQFF; CDR3 DNA: TGTGCCAGCAGCTTATTGCTAGCGAGGAGCAATGAGCAGTTCTTC
D gene: TRBD2; clone size: NA; V gene: TRBV7-2; J gene: TRBJ2-3; CDR3 protein: CASSVRLAGGPDTQYF; CDR3 DNA: TGTGCCAGCAGCGTCCGACTAGCGGGAGGGCCAGATACGCAGTATTTT
D gene: NA; clone size: NA; V gene: TRBV9; J gene: TRBJ2-5; CDR3 protein: CASSVANGVSETQYF; CDR3 DNA: TGTGCCAGCAGCGTAGCTAACGGGGTCTCGGAGACCCAGTACTTC
D gene: NA; clone size: NA; V gene: TRBV2; J gene: TRBJ1-4; CDR3 protein: CASSPVATNEKLFF; CDR3 DNA: TGTGCCAGCAGTCCAGTTGCAACTAATGAAAAACTGTTTTTT
D gene: TRBD1; clone size: NA; V gene: TRBV7-3; J gene: TRBJ2-1; CDR3 protein: CASSLTGESYNEQFF; CDR3 DNA: TGTGCCAGCAGCTTGACAGGGGAGTCCTACAATGAGCAGTTCTTC
D gene: TRBD2; clone size: NA; V gene: TRBV2; J gene: TRBJ2-7; CDR3 protein: CASSEARGGRGAASYEQYF; CDR3 DNA: TGTGCCAGCAGTGAAGCCCGGGGCGGGCGGGGGGCCGCCTCCTACGAGCAGTACTTC
D gene: TRBD2; clone size: NA; V gene: TRBV9; J gene: TRBJ2-1; CDR3 protein: CASSLREGSYNEQFF; CDR3 DNA: TGTGCCAGTAGTCTCAGGGAGGGGTCCTACAATGAGCAGTTCTTC
D gene: TRBD1; clone size: NA; V gene: TRBV27; J gene: TRBJ1-6; CDR3 protein: CASSLGTGGYSPLHF; CDR3 DNA: TGTGCCAGCAGTTTAGGGACAGGGGGGTATTCACCCCTCCACTTT
D gene: NA; clone size: NA; V gene: TRBV6-1; J gene: TRBJ2-1; CDR3 protein: CASSEAGASYNEQFF; CDR3 DNA: TGTGCCAGCAGTGAAGCAGGGGCCTCCTACAATGAGCAGTTCTTC
D gene: NA; clone size: NA; V gene: TRBV15; J gene: TRBJ2-1; CDR3 protein: CATSRGLSSYNEQFF; CDR3 DNA: TGTGCCACCAGCCGAGGACTCAGCTCCTACAATGAGCAGTTCTTC
D gene: NA; clone size: NA; V gene: TRBV7-6; J gene: TRBJ1-4; CDR3 protein: CASSVHFQGKYEKLFF; CDR3 DNA: TGTGCCAGCAGCGTCCACTTCCAGGGAAAATATGAAAAACTGTTTTTT
D gene: NA; clone size: NA; V gene: TRBV9; J gene: TRBJ1-3; CDR3 protein: CASSGRTTGISGNTIYF; CDR3 DNA: TGTGCTAGCAGCGGAAGAACTACAGGCATATCCGGAAACACCATATATTTT
D gene: NA; clone size: once; V gene: TRBV30; J gene: TRBJ2-5; CDR3 protein: CAWSRGFGQETQYF; CDR3 DNA: TGTGCCTGGAGTAGAGGGTTCGGGCAAGAGACCCAGTACTTC
D gene: NA; clone size: NA; V gene: TRBV19; J gene: TRBJ1-1; CDR3 protein: CASSHRDWNTEAFF; CDR3 DNA: TGTGCCAGTAGTCACCGGGACTGGAACACTGAAGCTTTCTTT
D gene: TRBD1; clone size: NA; V gene: TRBV6-5; J gene: TRBJ2-7; CDR3 protein: CASSMTGFSYEQYF; CDR3 DNA: TGTGCCAGCAGTATGACAGGGTTCTCCTACGAGCAGTACTTC
D gene: TRBD1; clone size: NA; V gene: TRBV7-3; J gene: TRBJ2-2; CDR3 protein: CASSRTGGNTGELFF; CDR3 DNA: TGTGCCAGCAGCCGGACAGGGGGAAACACCGGGGAGCTGTTTTTT
D gene: NA; clone size: few; V gene: TRBV9; J gene: TRBJ1-1; CDR3 protein: CASSAQGALNTEAFF; CDR3 DNA: TGTGCCAGCAGCGCCCAGGGCGCCCTGAACACTGAAGCTTTCTTT
D gene: TRBD2; clone size: NA; V gene: TRBV7-6; J gene: TRBJ2-3; CDR3 protein: CASSFPKGGGRARDTQYF; CDR3 DNA: TGTGCCAGCAGCTTCCCCAAGGGGGGCGGGAGGGCCAGAGATACGCAGTATTTT
D gene: NA; clone size: few; V gene: TRBV7-9; J gene: TRBJ1-6; CDR3 protein: CSSSLAGRYDSPLHF; CDR3 DNA: TGTTCCAGCAGCTTAGCCGGGAGATATGATTCACCCCTCCACTTT
D gene: NA; clone size: NA; V gene: TRBV30; J gene: TRBJ2-4; CDR3 protein: CAWSVGVGNIQYF; CDR3 DNA: TGTGCCTGGAGTGTAGGGGTAGGCAACATTCAGTACTTC
D gene: NA; clone size: NA; V gene: TRBV29-1; J gene: TRBJ2-7; CDR3 protein: CSARGGTVYKQYF; CDR3 DNA: TGCAGCGCCCGGGGGGGGACAGTCTACAAGCAGTACTTC
D gene: TRBD2; clone size: few; V gene: TRBV19; J gene: TRBJ2-2; CDR3 protein: CASSISLAGALNTGELFF; CDR3 DNA: TGTGCCAGTAGTATTTCCCTAGCGGGGGCCCTAAACACCGGGGAGCTGTTTTTT
D gene: NA; clone size: NA; V gene: TRBV7-2; J gene: TRBJ2-1; CDR3 protein: CASSLKAGPYNEQFF; CDR3 DNA: TGTGCCAGCAGCCTAAAGGCGGGACCTTACAATGAGCAGTTCTTC
D gene: TRBD1; clone size: NA; V gene: TRBV19; J gene: TRBJ1-1; CDR3 protein: CASSIGTDHTEAFF; CDR3 DNA: TGTGCCAGTAGTATCGGGACAGACCACACTGAAGCTTTCTTT
D gene: NA; clone size: few; V gene: TRBV6-1; J gene: TRBJ2-7; CDR3 protein: CASSAEHRDHEQYF; CDR3 DNA: TGTGCCAGCAGTGCAGAACACAGGGACCACGAGCAGTACTTC
D gene: TRBD1; clone size: NA; V gene: TRBV2; J gene: TRBJ2-3; CDR3 protein: CASRDRTSTDTQYF; CDR3 DNA: TGTGCCAGCAGGGACAGGACTAGCACAGATACGCAGTATTTT
D gene: NA; clone size: NA; V gene: TRBV5-1; J gene: TRBJ1-6; CDR3 protein: CASSSDRTVNNSPLHF; CDR3 DNA: TGCGCCAGCAGCTCCGACAGGACAGTCAACAATTCACCCCTCCACTTT
D gene: TRBD2; clone size: NA; V gene: TRBV5-1; J gene: TRBJ2-1; CDR3 protein: CASSPGLAGGNNEQFF; CDR3 DNA: TGCGCCAGCAGCCCGGGACTAGCGGGAGGTAACAATGAGCAGTTCTTC